This record concerns one T cell receptor (beta chain) sequence. The antigen is undetermined. The RNA input was about 0.45 to 1 ug, and it was reverse transcribed with random hexamers. The method of amplification for TCR beta CDR3 was immunoSEQ multiplex PCR, covering 54 Vbeta and 13 Jbeta. TCRdb reanalysed the immunoSEQ multiplex PCR reads using MiXCR and keeps one entry per CDR3 protein. Of 85,000 to 90,000 distinct CDR3 sequences in the sample, just under 95% are singletons; the top ten hold 0.25% to 0.4%. This specimen belongs to a study of CD8 T cells in Susac syndrome. Regarding the study as a whole: The study admitted that it had a relatively small number of individuals in its TCR sequencing and HLA analysis.

V lost 8 bases, J lost 6 bases, and 14 bases lay in between. This CDR3 region has 13 residues. Germline V gene sequence: CDR1 MDHEN, CDR2 SYDVKM. Age- and sex-matched healthy donors served as the control group. V is TRBV28 and J is TRBJ2-1, with D perhaps TRBD2 (6 bases). The TCR sequence derives from a human donor in good health. Sequencing used CD8+ T cells from PBMCs. CDR3 nucleotide sequence: TGTGCCAGCCGGTGGGGGGTTCGCAATGAGCAGTTCTTC. The encoded protein is CASRWGVRNEQFF.